The entry below gives a single T cell receptor beta chain sequence along with its context. Its antigen has not been determined. No base-level quality is on record; no much larger clone is a single base apart. The cohort consisted of 650 to 700 healthy bone marrow donors. At the time of sampling, every cohort member was nominally healthy, though immune exposures that went unrecorded were likely present. The donor was CMV seronegative and belonged to the group of 350 to 400 seronegative cohort members. Every donor gave a peripheral blood sample, and the peripheral blood mononuclear cells from that sample were used for TCR beta sequencing. The Qiagen DNeasy Blood Extraction Kit was used to extract genomic DNA from the blood cell samples. The library was produced with the immunoSEQ multiplex PCR assay. The multiplex PCR relied on a mix of 60 forward primers for TCR Vbeta segments and 13 reverse primers for TCR Jbeta segments. A multiplex PCR assay on genomic DNA amplified the CDR3 region of rearranged TCR beta genes. The Illumina HiSeq System was used to sequence the amplified TCR beta libraries as 87-base-pair reads. Turning to the authors' computational methods: In a later analysis, roughly 80 million unique TCR beta chains were counted across the 666 repertoires, and roughly 10 million of these chains were shared by at least two donors. To remove PCR and sequencing errors, raw reads were error-corrected and collapsed into unique sequences using a nearest-neighbor algorithm that merged closely related sequences. To assign V, D and J gene segments, CDR3 sequences were aligned to IMGT reference sequences. For a sequence to be retained, a match of at least six nucleotides was required to both a V gene segment and a J gene segment. A rearrangement was called productive if the CDR3 had no stop codons and remained in frame with V and J, and every other rearrangement was called non-productive. Following IMGT convention, CDR3 was defined as the stretch from the second conserved V-encoded cysteine up to the conserved J-encoded phenylalanine. In an earlier analysis of approximately 500 of the donors, sequences lacking an unambiguous match to a single V gene segment were excluded. In an earlier analysis of several hundred of the donors, V segments were called functional above 56.7% productive rearrangements and were called segregating when the between-donor standard deviation exceeded 5%. A statistical classification framework was built to diagnose cytomegalovirus status from the catalog of TCR beta chain sequences. A later analysis assigned V and J genes by comparing TCR nucleotide sequences with IMGT/GENE-DB human TR gene sequences. The TCRdist pipeline was used in a later analysis to assign CDR3 sequences and most-parsimonious VDJ recombination scenarios. A later analysis defined each TCR beta chain by its CDR3 amino acid sequence plus V-gene family, and excluded reads lacking a unique V-gene family. To address suspected cross-contamination and a sequencing artifact, a later analysis removed a few hundred highly shared, low-generation-probability nucleotide sequences. For each public chain, a later analysis derived a clonal expansion index from normalized ranks of inferred template counts within each repertoire. Generation probabilities in a later analysis came from a VDJ recombination model fitted to out-of-frame rearrangements, and those results were checked against IGoR. Hypergeometric tests were used in a later analysis to score TCR-TCR, TCR-HLA and TCR-CMV co-occurrence, with a repertoire-size bias correction applied to the TCR pairs. A later analysis estimated false discovery rates by permuting HLA or CMV assignments 20 times. In a later analysis, co-occurring TCRs were grouped using DBSCAN, and TCRdist sequence similarity was added for clustering within HLA-allele-positive subsets. Repertoires with fewer than 30,000 or more than 120,000 public chains were left out of co-occurrence clustering, as were five repertoires with anomalous nucleotide sharing. Entries here come from immuneACCESS through TCRdb and include only in-frame sequences with V and J called. Some clones fail to appear in such tables; in the studies checked, an unresolved V gene covers under half of the shortfall, and the cause of the remainder is unknown. The V and J calls and the clone size are those of that table, but D and trimming were determined from the DNA. The sample yields about 120,000 clones; 75% to 80% were counted once. The top ten clonotypes cover 1.3% of the sample.

The data belong to a study of cytomegalovirus exposure and HLA in healthy donors (dated 2017 in TCRdb). Describing the broader study: An earlier analysis of 587 of the donors reported 250 to 350 Gb of sequence data and 95 million to 140 million unique TCR beta sequences obtained from about 179 million T cells. About 320 gigabases of sequencing data and roughly 90 million unique TCR sequences were included in an early release covering around 650 HLA-typed donors. Among the roughly 390 genotyped donors, around 81% belonged to the genetic ancestry cluster associated with self-reported Caucasian donors. The aim of the study was to test whether cataloging public T cell receptors could identify signatures of past pathogen exposure. The study used immunosequencing to profile the T cell repertoires of more than 650 subjects and linked those repertoires to cytomegalovirus serostatus. Along with the approximately 650-subject first cohort, a separate validation cohort of over a hundred different subjects was used. To predict cytomegalovirus infection status, the study brought together high-throughput TCR immunosequencing, statistical association of individual TCRs with disease status, and machine learning. A later analysis re-examined previously published TCR beta repertoires from more than 650 donors and added high-resolution HLA genotyping to investigate patterns of TCR occurrence. Rather than using new phenotypic data, the later analysis identified candidate immune exposures from TCR beta sequences and from how often those sequences occurred across donors. An earlier analysis of 587 of the donors used high-throughput TCR beta sequencing to judge whether each TCR beta V gene segment behaved as functional or pseudogenic. Donor age, sex, ethnicity and CMV serostatus were compiled alongside the repertoire data. A later genetic analysis used genome-wide SNP genotypes for about 65% of the roughly 670 donors, treating that subset as a discovery cohort. All discovery cohort repertoires had been generated on a single sequencing platform. Class I and class II HLA loci were covered by the typing at four-digit resolution. Typing coverage differed by locus: A, B, C, DRB1 and DQB1 were typed in roughly 620-630 donors, DQA1 in about 510, DPA1 in 600 to 610, and DPB1 in approximately 450. Four to six DR-DQ haplotypes were handled as single units for association and clustering, since linkage in the cohort was strong. Among about 400 genotyped donors of the cohort, an average of roughly 230,000 unique TCR beta nucleotide sequences was sequenced per donor, of which approximately 19% were non-productive. Broad study findings and their caveats: In a later genetic analysis, fewer N-insertions in productive TCRs were reported among donors in an Asian-associated ancestry cluster than the roughly 700-donor mean. In a later analysis, TCR association rates were found to vary across HLA loci, with the most associated TCRs seen for DRB1 alleles and the fewest for HLA-C alleles. At a false discovery rate of 0.05, a later analysis linked about 16,000 TCR beta sequences to specific HLA alleles. Cytomegalovirus status was reported to be diagnosed by the classifier with high specificity and sensitivity in both the original and validation cohorts. A total of 150 or so TCR beta chains were listed by the study as associated with cytomegalovirus. The only immune exposure information available for the cohort was CMV serostatus. A further reported finding was that TCR beta sequences accurately predicted the HLA-A and HLA-B alleles for most subjects in the first cohort. It was suggested by the authors that the approach could potentially be generalized to other disease states and immunological phenotypes. Because counts were too low, roughly 16 rarely observed V segments, including chromosome 9 orphons, were excluded from the earlier analysis of under 650 of the donors. HLA typing was unavailable for some donors at each locus, so association tests used only the typed subset. A group of highly shared sequence variants was considered likely to be a technical artifact of the sequencing pipeline. A later analysis found that most CMV-associated TCR beta chains appeared HLA-restricted, with HLA associations seemingly driven largely by CMV exposure. In this cohort, only TCR beta chains were sequenced, and detectable features were limited by the absence of alpha or paired-chain data. Most TCR sequences were seen in very few donors, while some public TCRs were found in many individuals. A later analysis reported that several top co-occurrence clusters appeared linked to parvovirus B19, influenza, CMV and Epstein-Barr virus. Three of the identified cytomegalovirus-associated TCR beta chains were confirmed in vitro to be specific for cytomegalovirus antigens. When HLA alleles, especially DR and DQ, strongly co-occurred, attributing TCR associations to individual alleles was difficult. Some IMGT-functional V segments, including TRBV6-2 and TRBV6-3, could not be distinguished by the 87-base-pair reads and were therefore excluded. In a later analysis, HLA-associated TCR beta chains showed more clonal expansion and lower generation probabilities than non-associated chains that were equally common. The presence/absence analyses assumed that sequencing depth was roughly uniform across donors, and that assumption may not be true. Broadly in line with IMGT annotations, most TCR beta V segments showed up in productive rearrangements about 87% or about 30% of the time in an earlier analysis of around 600 of the donors. An association between a missense DCLRE1C variant and V-gene and J-gene trimming of TCR beta chains was found in a later genetic analysis and replicated in an independent cohort. Correlated functional status among segregating V segments might reflect linkage disequilibrium, but an unknown experimental factor could not be ruled out.

The V and J ends are trimmed by 2 bases and 0 bases, leaving 13 bases between them. Inclusive of the bounding cysteine and phenylalanine, the CDR3 is 16 residues long. Only the CDR3 DNA is retained, 48 bases long and in frame from the first base. Per the germline V gene, MDHEN is the CDR1 and SYDVKM is the CDR2. Material for sequencing was PBMCs. This receptor was obtained from a woman aged 25 to 39 in good health and CMV-seronegative. The sequence links TRBV28 to TRBJ1-1, and TRBD1 may be the D gene, going by 6 matching bases. The CDR3 here reads CASSLVLGHMNTEAFF. In nucleotide form, the sequence is TGTGCCAGCAGTTTAGTTTTGGGACATATGAACACTGAAGCTTTCTTT. The variable domain in full, with residues beyond the CDR3 obtained from the reference TRBV28 and TRBJ1-1 genes, is DVKVTQSSRYLVKRTGEKVFLECVQDMDHENMFWYRQDPGLGLRLIYFSYDVKMKEKGDIPEGYSVSREKKERFSLILESASTNQTSMYLCASSLVLGHMNTEAFFGQGTRLTVV.